This T cell receptor beta chain was observed in a study of T cell responses to AZD1222 COVID-19 vaccine (TCRdb year 2021). General notes on the study: AZD1222 recipients with second doses at about 4 weeks or about 12 weeks were pooled, because spike-specific TCR depth and breadth did not differ between schedules. Trial participants were enrolled by age into subgroups of 18-55, 56-69 and 70-plus years, and roughly 150, 30 and 60 TCR-sequenced participants, respectively, were included in these subgroups. TCR sequencing covered 230 to 250 trial participants: around 210 given two doses of AZD1222 and around 25 given two doses of MenACWY control vaccine.

In the paper's terms, the time point label means: baseline before first vaccination. Samples from vaccinated people were obtained from the UK trials COV001 and COV002, which included a single-blind randomized controlled phase 2/3 trial of AZD1222 (ChAdOx1 nCoV-19) in healthy adults. Trial participant PBMC samples were collected at day 0 and day 28 after the second dose for TCRbeta chain sequencing. From cysteine to phenylalanine, the CDR3 is 16 amino acids long. Only the CDR3 portion is preserved as DNA: 48 bases, with reading frame beginning at the first base. Via the germline V gene (reference sequence), CDR1 is SEHNR and CDR2 FQNEAQ. Trimming takes 3 bases off V and 2 bases off J; junction bases not matched to a gene: 6. About this clone itself: Its antigen target is currently unknown. Per-base quality was not reported, and no clone a single base away is much larger than it.

The CDR3 regions of human TCRbeta chains were analyzed by immunosequencing. In the source study's methods: Repertoire TCRs were checked for matches against a reference library of SARS-CoV-2-specific TCRs that had been generated using the MIRA antigen-specificity platform. Breadth meant the fraction of unique TCRs that were SARS-CoV-2-associated, whereas depth meant the fraction of total T cells that were SARS-CoV-2-associated. Using the MIRA data, every spike-specific TCR was mapped to the spike region that the TCR reacted to and assigned to either a CD4 or a CD8 class. Log10-transformed breadth and depth values were compared by one-way ANOVA with Sidak's multiple comparisons tests. TCRdb retrieved this table from immuneACCESS and kept in-frame rearrangements only. Not all clones are present; in checked studies, unresolved V genes account for under half, and no reason is known for the remainder. The V and J calls and clone size are taken from that table; D and trimming were inferred from the DNA. This sample comprises over 90,000 clones, less than 90% of them detected only once. The ten largest clones take up about 18% of the sample.

Study-wide conclusions, independent of this receptor: The 56-69-year group was small, and its depth increase did not reach significance, likely because of low power. Spike-specific TCR breadth and depth rose significantly after two AZD1222 doses compared with day 0 and with MenACWY recipients. Participants were mostly white British, with more females than males. The authors suggested clonal diversity may have been underestimated. Because no day 14 peak-response samples were available, repertoires were characterized only after the peak T cell response. The whole spike protein was spanned by vaccine-associated CD4 TCRs, and dominant responses were seen in regions 160-218 and 743-854. Conclusions about previously exposed vaccinees are limited, since just 5 or 6 AZD1222 recipients were seropositive for SARS-CoV-2 at baseline. Nearly half of unique spike-specific TCRs reportedly recognized epitopes outside regions mutated in the B.1.351 and B.1.1.7 variants.

Recombination linked TRBV7-9 to TRBJ2-1; 8 nucleotides in the junction match TRBD2. Specimen: peripheral blood, collected on day 0 of AZD1222 vaccination. The receptor's source is an adult in good health. Here the CDR3 is given as CASSFTAGGTYNEQFF. The DNA is as follows: TGTGCCAGCAGCTTTACCGCGGGGGGAACCTACAATGAGCAGTTCTTC.